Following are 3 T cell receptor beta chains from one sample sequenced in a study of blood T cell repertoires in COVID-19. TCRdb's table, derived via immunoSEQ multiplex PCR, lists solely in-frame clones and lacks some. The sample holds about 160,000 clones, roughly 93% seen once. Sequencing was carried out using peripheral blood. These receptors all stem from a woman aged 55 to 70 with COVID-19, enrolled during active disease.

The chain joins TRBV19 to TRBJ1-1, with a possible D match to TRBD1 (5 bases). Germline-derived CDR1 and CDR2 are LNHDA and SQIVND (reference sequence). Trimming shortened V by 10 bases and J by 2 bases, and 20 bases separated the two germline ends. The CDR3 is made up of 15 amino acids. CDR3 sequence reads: CATLNPGGGNTEAFF. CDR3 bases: TGTGCCACCCTAAACCCTGGGGGAGGTAACACTGAAGCTTTCTTT. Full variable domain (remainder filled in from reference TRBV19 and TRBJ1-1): DGGITQSPKYLFRKEGQNVTLSCEQNLNHDAMYWYRQDPGQGLRLIYYSQIVNDFQKGDIAEGYSVSREKKESFPLTVTSAQKNPTAFYLCATLNPGGGNTEAFFGQGTRLTVV.

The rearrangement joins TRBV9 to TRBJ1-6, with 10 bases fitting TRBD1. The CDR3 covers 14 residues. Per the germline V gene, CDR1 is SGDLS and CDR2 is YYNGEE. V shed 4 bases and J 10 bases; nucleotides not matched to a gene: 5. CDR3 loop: CASSPRTGGSPLHF. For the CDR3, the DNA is TGTGCCAGCAGCCCCCGGACAGGGGGGTCACCCCTCCACTTT.

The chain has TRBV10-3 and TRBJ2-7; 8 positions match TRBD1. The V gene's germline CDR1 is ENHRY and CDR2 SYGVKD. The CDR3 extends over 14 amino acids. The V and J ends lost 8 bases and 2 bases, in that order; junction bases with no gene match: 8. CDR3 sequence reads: CAIRADRAPYEQYF. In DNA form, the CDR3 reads TGTGCCATCCGGGCGGACAGGGCCCCCTACGAGCAGTACTTC.